What follows describes a single T cell receptor beta chain. This table comes from immunoSEQ multiplex PCR, and its TCRdb copy is limited to in-frame clones, with some not included. The sample lists about 1,500,000 clones, more than 95% seen once, with approximately 1.2% in the top ten. The data originate from a study of shared clonotypes between healthy human individuals. Per the germline V gene, CDR1 is SGHTA and CDR2 is FQGNSA. Trimming removed 5 bases at V and 5 bases at J, with 18 bases between. The CDR3 length is 15 residues. The V and J genes are TRBV7-2 and TRBJ1-1; a weak D match, TRBD1 (5 bases). The sample consisted of naive CD4+ T cells sorted from blood. Subset meaning: CD45RA+ positively selected. The TCR comes from a man aged 30 to 39 in good health. CDR3 amino acids: CASSPTGRGWTEAFF. CDR3 coding DNA: TGTGCCAGCAGCCCTACCGGAAGGGGTTGGACTGAAGCTTTCTTT.